This T cell receptor beta chain was recovered during a study of cytomegalovirus exposure and HLA in healthy donors. Vbeta (60) and Jbeta (13) primers were used in the PCR. The method was immunoSEQ multiplex PCR; TCRdb's version includes in-frame clones alone and lacks a portion of them. The profile shows 160,000 or so clones, approximately 86% of them singletons. Trimming took 0 bases from V and 4 from J, leaving 19 bases between them. CDR1 is SGHTS, CDR2 YDEGEE, per germline. This CDR3 is 17 amino acids long. Material for sequencing was PBMCs. The sequence derives from a young woman in good health and CMV-seronegative. The rearrangement joins TRBV5-8 to TRBJ1-2; D remains unclear. In nucleotides, the CDR3 is TGTGCCAGCAGCTTGGCCGTTACGACCGGGTCTCCCTATGGCTACACCTTC. It yields the protein CASSLAVTTGSPYGYTF.